This TCR beta chain was sequenced in a study of identical twins. Study-wide findings and caveats: Clonotypes of the beta chain that were abundant in cord blood carried fewer insertions (memory repertoires showed none).

TCRdb processed the 5' RACE reads anew with MiXCR; each CDR3 protein has one entry. The data contain about 660,000 distinct CDR3 sequences, about 9.4% of them singletons. As for this clonotype: Its antigen is undetermined.

This CDR3 region has 12 residues. V was shortened by 4 bases and J by 5 bases, with 9 bases between the two germline ends. The germline V gene encodes CDR1 MNHEY and CDR2 SVGAGI. Healthy Caucasians provided all donations. These sequences were also reported in another study, on yellow fever vaccine responses in identical twins.

The V call is TRBV6-5, the J call TRBJ2-7, with D perhaps TRBD2 (5 bases). The clonotype originates from a woman between 18 and 30 years old in good health. The material sequenced was PBMCs. CDR3 DNA: TGTGCCAGCAGTTCGGAGGACCACGAGCAGTACTTC. Its translation: CASSSEDHEQYF.